This T cell receptor (beta chain) is drawn from a study of long-term antiretroviral therapy in people with HIV. Germline V CDR1 and CDR2: SEHNR, FQNEAQ (reference sequence). The CDR3 runs 18 residues. After removal of 6 bases from V and 8 bases from J, the junction contained 15 bases not matched to a gene. Each donor had at least one pre-ART and at least two post-ART PBMC samples. Researchers report immunoSEQ v3.0 was run at survey level. Only in-frame clones appear in the TCRdb table, and some are missing; sequencing was by immunoSEQ multiplex PCR. Of approximately 17,000 clones listed, roughly 80% are singletons.

This clonotype was obtained from a woman between 45 and 60 years old with HIV. Sequences were derived from unsorted PBMCs, sampled 2.5 years before starting antiretroviral therapy. This chain joins TRBV7-9 and TRBJ2-3; TRBD2 matches at 15 bases. The CDR3, as DNA: TGTGCCAGCAGGTTGGGACTAGCGGGGGGATCTCGCCCAGTTACGCAGTATTTT. It translates to CASRLGLAGGSRPVTQYF.